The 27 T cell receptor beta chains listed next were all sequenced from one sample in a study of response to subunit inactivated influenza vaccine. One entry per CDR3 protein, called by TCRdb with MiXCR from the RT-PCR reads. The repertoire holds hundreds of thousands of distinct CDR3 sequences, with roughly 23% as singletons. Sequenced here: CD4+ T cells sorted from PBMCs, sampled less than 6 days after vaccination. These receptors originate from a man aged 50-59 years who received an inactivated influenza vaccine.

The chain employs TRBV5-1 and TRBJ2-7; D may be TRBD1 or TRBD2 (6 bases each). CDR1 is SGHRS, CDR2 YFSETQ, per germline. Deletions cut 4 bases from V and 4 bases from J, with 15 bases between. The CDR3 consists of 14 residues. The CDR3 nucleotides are TGCGCCAGCAGCATACAGGGAGGTCCATACGAGCAGTACTTC. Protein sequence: CASSIQGGPYEQYF.

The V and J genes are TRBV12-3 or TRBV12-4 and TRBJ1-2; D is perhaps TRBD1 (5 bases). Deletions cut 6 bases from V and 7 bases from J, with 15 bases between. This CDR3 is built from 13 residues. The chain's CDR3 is CASSLEQGSGYTF. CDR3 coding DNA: TGTGCCAGCAGCCTCGAGCAGGGCTCTGGCTACACCTTC.

CDR3 nucleotide sequence: TGCGCCAGCAGCTTTGGGACTAGCGGGGGAGAAGGAGTGGAGACCCAGTACTTC. It yields the protein CASSFGTSGGEGVETQYF. This rearrangement joins TRBV5-1 to TRBJ2-5; 14 nucleotides align to TRBD2. The germline CDR1 and CDR2 sequences are SGHRS and YFSETQ. The CDR3 sequence is 18 residues long. The V gene end was trimmed by 2 bases and the J gene end by 5 bases; junction bases not matched to a gene: 11.

Written as DNA, the CDR3 is TGTGCCAGCAGACCGGACTGGTCCTGGAGCTCCTACGAGCAGTACTTC. Translation gives CASRPDWSWSSYEQYF. The chain combines TRBV6-2 or TRBV6-3 with TRBJ2-7; the D gene is possibly TRBD2 (5 bases). Germline V gives CDR1 MNHEY, CDR2 SVGEGT. CDR3 size: 16 residues. The germline V and J ends were trimmed by 6 bases and 0 bases, with 18 bases remaining between them.

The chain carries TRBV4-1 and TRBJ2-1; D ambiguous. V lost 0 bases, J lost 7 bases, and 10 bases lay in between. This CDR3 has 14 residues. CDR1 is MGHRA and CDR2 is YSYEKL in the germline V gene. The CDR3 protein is CASSQDRAGNEQFF. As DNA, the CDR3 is TGCGCCAGCAGCCAAGATCGAGCCGGTAATGAGCAGTTCTTC.

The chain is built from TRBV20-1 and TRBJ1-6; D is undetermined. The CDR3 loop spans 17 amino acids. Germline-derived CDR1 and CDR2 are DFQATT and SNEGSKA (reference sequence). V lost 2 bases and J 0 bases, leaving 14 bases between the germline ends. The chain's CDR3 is CSARFGPGSSYNSPLHF. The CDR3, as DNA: TGCAGTGCTAGATTTGGGCCGGGGAGCTCCTATAATTCACCCCTCCACTTT.

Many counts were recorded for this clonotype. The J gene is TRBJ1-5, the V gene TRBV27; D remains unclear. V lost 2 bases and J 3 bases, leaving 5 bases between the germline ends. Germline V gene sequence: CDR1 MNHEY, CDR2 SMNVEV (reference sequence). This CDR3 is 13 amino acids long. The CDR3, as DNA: TGTGCCAGCAGTTTAGAATACAATCAGCCCCAGCATTTT. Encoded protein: CASSLEYNQPQHF.

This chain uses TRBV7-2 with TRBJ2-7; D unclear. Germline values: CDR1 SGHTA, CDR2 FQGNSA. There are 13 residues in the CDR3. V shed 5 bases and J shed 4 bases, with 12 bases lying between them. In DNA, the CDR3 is TGTGCCAGCAGCCCCCGACCCCCTTACGAGCAGTACTTC. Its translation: CASSPRPPYEQYF. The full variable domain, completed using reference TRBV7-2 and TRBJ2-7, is GAGVSQSPSNKVTEKGKDVELRCDPISGHTALYWYRQSLGQGLEFLIYFQGNSAPDKSGLPSDRFSAERTGGSVSTLTIQRTQQEDSAVYLCASSPRPPYEQYFGPGTRLTVT.

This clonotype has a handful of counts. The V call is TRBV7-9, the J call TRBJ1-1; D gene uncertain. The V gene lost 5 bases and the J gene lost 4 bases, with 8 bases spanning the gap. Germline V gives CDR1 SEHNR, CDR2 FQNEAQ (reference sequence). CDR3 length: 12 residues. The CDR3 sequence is CASSQRSTEAFF. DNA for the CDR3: TGTGCCAGCAGCCAGAGGAGCACTGAAGCTTTCTTT. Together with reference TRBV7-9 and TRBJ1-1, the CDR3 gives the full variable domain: DTGVSQNPRHKITKRGQNVTFRCDPISEHNRLYWYRQTLGQGPEFLTYFQNEAQLEKSRLLSDRFSAERPKGSFSTLEIQRTEQGDSAMYLCASSQRSTEAFFGQGTRLTVV.

CDR3 sequence (DNA): TGTGCCAGCGGACAGTACTATGGCTACACCTTC. It codes for CASGQYYGYTF. The chain recombines TRBV2 with TRBJ1-2; TRBD1 is a possible D gene (6 bases). The germline V and J ends were trimmed by 8 bases and 3 bases, with 7 bases remaining between them. This CDR3 is built from 11 residues. Germline-derived CDR1 and CDR2 are SNHLY and FYNNEI.

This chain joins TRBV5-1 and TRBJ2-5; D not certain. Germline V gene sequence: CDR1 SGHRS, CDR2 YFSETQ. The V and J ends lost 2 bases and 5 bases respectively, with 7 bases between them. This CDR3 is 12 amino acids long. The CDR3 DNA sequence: TGCGCCAGCAGCTTAAACCGGGAGACCCAGTACTTC. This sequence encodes CASSLNRETQYF.

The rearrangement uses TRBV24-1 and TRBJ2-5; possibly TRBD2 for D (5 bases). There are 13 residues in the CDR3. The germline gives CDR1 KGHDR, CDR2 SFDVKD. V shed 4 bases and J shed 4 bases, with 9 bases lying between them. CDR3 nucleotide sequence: TGTGCCACCAGTGAGGCGGGTCCAGAGACCCAGTACTTC. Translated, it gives CATSEAGPETQYF.

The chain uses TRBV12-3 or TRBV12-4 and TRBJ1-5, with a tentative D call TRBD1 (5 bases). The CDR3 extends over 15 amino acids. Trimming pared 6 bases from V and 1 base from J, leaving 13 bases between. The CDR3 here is CASSPGLRSNQPQHF. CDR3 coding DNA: TGTGCCAGCAGCCCGGGACTCAGGAGCAATCAGCCCCAGCATTTT.

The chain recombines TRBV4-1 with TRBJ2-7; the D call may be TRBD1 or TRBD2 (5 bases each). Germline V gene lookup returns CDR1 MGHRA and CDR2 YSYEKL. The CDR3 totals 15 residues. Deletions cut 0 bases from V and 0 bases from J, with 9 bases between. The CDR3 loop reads CASSQEGDDSYEQYF. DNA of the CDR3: TGCGCCAGCAGCCAAGAGGGGGACGACTCCTACGAGCAGTACTTC.

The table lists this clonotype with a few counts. CDR3 DNA: TGTGCCAGCAGCTTACCAGGGGGCGAGAGGGAGCAGTACTTC. This translates into CASSLPGGEREQYF. The J gene is TRBJ2-7, the V gene TRBV7-8, with 8 bases matching TRBD1. This CDR3 comprises 14 residues. The V gene end was trimmed by 2 bases and the J gene end by 7 bases; junction bases not matched to a gene: 7. CDR1 is SGHVS, CDR2 FQNEAQ, per germline. The full variable domain, completed using reference TRBV7-8 and TRBJ2-7, is GAGVSQSPRYKVAKRGQDVALRCDPISGHVSLFWYQQALGQGPEFLTYFQNEAQLDKSGLPSDRFFAERPEGSVSTLKIQRTQQEDSAVYLCASSLPGGEREQYFGPGTRLTVT.

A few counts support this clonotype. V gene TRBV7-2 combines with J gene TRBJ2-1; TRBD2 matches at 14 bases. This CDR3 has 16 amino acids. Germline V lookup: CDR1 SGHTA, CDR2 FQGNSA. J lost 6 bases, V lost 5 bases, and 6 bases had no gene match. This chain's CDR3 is CASSTGTSGRINEQFF. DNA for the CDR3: TGTGCCAGCAGCACAGGGACTAGCGGGAGAATCAATGAGCAGTTCTTC.

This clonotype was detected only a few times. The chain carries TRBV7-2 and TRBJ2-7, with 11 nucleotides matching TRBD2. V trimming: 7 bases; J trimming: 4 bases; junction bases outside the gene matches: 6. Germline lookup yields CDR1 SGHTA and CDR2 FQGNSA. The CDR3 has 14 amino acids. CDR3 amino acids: CASNLAGGLYEQYF. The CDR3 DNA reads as TGTGCCAGCAATTTAGCGGGGGGGTTATACGAGCAGTACTTC.

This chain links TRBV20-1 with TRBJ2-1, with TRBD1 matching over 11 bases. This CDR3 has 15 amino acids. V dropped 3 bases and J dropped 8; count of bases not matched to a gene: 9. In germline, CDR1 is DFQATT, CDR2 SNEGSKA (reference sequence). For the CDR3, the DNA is TGCAGTGCTAGGGGAAGGGGACAGGGGGTGTATGAGCAGTTCTTC. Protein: CSARGRGQGVYEQFF.

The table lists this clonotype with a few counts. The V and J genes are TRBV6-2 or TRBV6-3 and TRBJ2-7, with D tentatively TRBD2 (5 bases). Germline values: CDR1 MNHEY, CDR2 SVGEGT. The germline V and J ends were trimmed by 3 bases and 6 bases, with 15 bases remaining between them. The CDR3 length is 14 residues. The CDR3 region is CASSYSSSAGEQYF. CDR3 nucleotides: TGTGCCAGCAGTTATTCATCCTCGGCGGGCGAGCAGTACTTC.

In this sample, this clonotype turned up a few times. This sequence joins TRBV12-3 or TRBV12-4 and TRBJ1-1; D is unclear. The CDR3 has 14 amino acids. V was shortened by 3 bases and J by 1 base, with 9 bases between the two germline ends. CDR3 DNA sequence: TGTGCCAGCAGTTTCGACGTGCGGAACACTGAAGCTTTCTTT. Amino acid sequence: CASSFDVRNTEAFF.

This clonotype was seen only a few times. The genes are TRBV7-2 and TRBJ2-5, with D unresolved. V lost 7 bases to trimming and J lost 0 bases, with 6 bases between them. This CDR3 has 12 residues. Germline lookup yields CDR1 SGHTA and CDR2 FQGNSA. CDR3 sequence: CASTRYQETQYF. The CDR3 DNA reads TGTGCCAGCACCAGGTACCAAGAGACCCAGTACTTC.

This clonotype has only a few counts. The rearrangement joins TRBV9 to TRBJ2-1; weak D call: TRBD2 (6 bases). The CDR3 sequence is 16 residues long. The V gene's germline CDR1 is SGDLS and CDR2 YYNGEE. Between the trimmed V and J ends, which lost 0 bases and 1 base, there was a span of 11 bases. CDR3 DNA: TGTGCCAGCAGCGTAGATTCGGGAGCGTCCTACAATGAGCAGTTCTTC. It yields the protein CASSVDSGASYNEQFF.

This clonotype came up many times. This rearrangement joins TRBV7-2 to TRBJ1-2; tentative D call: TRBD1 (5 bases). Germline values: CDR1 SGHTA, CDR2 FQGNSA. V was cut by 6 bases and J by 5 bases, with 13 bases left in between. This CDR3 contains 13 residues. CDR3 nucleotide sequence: TGTGCCAGCAGGCGGGACCGAGAATATGGCTACACCTTC. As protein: CASRRDREYGYTF.

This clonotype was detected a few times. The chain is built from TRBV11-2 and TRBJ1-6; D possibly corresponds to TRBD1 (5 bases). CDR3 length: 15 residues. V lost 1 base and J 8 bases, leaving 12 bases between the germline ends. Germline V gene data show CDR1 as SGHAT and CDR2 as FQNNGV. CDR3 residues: CASSLAREPYSPLHF. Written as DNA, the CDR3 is TGTGCCAGCAGCTTAGCCAGGGAACCTTATTCACCCCTCCACTTT.

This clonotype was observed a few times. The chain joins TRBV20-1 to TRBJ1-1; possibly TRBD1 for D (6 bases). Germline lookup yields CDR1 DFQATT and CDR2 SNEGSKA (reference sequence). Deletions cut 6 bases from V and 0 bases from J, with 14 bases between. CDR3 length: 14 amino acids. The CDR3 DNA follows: TGCAGTGCCCTTCGGACAGCTATGAACACTGAAGCTTTCTTT. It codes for CSALRTAMNTEAFF.

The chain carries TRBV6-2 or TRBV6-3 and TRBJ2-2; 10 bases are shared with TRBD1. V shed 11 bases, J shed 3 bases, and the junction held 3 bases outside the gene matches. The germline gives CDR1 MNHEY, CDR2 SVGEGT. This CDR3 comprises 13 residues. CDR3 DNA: TGTGCCGCGGGACAGGGGTACACCGGGGAGCTGTTTTTT. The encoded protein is CAAGQGYTGELFF.

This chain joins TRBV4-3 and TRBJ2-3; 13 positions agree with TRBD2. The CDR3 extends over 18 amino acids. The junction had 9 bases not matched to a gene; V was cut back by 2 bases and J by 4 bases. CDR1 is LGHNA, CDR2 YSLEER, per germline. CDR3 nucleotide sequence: TGCGCCAGCAGCCAACTACTAGCGGGGGGGCCGACGCCAGATACGCAGTATTTT. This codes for CASSQLLAGGPTPDTQYF.